This TCR beta chain was sequenced in a study of shared clonotypes between healthy human individuals. Ten immunoSEQ deep assay plates held the unsorted PBMC DNA. Here immunoSEQ multiplex PCR was the method, and the copy in TCRdb shows in-frame clones only, minus some. This table has roughly 500,000 clones, around 79% appearing once. Whole-study results and caveats: The sole specimen, blood, was sampled, and tissue repertoires likely differ. Clonotype sharing across donors was expected to vary with sequencing depth.

Trimming took 6 bases from V and 10 from J, leaving 28 bases between them. Germline V CDR1 and CDR2: MDHEN, SYDVKM. The CDR3 consists of 17 residues. About this clone itself: As yet, its antigen is unknown.

The chain uses TRBV28 and TRBJ1-5, with D perhaps matching TRBD1 (5 bases). The sample taken for sequencing was PBMCs. The clonotype was recovered from a middle-aged woman in good health. Some clones in this sample may be carry-over from other donors' samples. The CDR3 loop reads CASSRPRWRDVSHPQHF. The CDR3 DNA is TGTGCCAGCAGCCGCCCCCGATGGAGGGACGTCAGTCATCCCCAGCATTTT.